This T cell receptor beta chain was documented in a study of T cell repertoires in cytomegalovirus infection. Looking at the study overall: Peptides in the study included HLA-C-restricted and HLA-B-restricted CMV epitopes. Matching HLA type and CMV infection were both indicated by public TCR beta signatures. General study results and limits: The ex vivo response was dominated by HLA-C-restricted CMV-specific TCR beta clonotypes. Cumulative frequency (of public TCR beta family members) identified carriers of CMV plus the relevant HLA.

About this clonotype itself: The antigen is undetermined.

TCRdb re-called the reads through MiXCR, storing one row per CDR3 protein. The sample consists of under 850,000 distinct CDR3 sequences, roughly 36% of them appearing once. V lost 1 base and J 0 bases, leaving 4 bases between the germline ends. This CDR3 region has 13 residues. The sequenced sample was cultured PBMCs, obtained from culture after CMV antigen stimulation. The J gene is TRBJ2-7, the V gene TRBV12-3 or TRBV12-4; unclear D gene. This TCR derives from a human donor in good health (CMV status not recorded). Some clones in this sample may be carry-over from other donors' samples. The chain's CDR3 is CASSLVISYEQYF. The CDR3, as DNA: TGTGCCAGCAGTTTAGTCATCTCCTACGAGCAGTACTTC.